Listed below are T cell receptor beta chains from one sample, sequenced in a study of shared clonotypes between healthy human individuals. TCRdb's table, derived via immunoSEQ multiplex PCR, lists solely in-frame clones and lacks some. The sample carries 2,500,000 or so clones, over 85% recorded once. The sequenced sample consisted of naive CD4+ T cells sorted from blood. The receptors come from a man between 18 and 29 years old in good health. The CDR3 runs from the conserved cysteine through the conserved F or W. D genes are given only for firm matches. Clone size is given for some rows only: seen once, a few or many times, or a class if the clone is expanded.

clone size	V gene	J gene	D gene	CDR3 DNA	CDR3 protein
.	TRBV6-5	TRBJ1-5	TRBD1	TGTGCCAGCAGTCCGAGACAGGGTAACAATCAGCCCCAGCATTTT	CASSPRQGNNQPQHF
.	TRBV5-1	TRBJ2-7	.	TGCGCCAGCAGCTTGGGGGGAGCGGTCACCTCCTACGAGCAGTACTTC	CASSLGGAVTSYEQYF
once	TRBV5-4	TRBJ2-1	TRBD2	TGTGCCAGCAGCCGACTAGCGGGGGGATACAATGAGCAGTTCTTC	CASSRLAGGYNEQFF
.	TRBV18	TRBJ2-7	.	TGTGCCAGCTCACCAGAGGTACCCCCCTACGAGCAGTACTTC	CASSPEVPPYEQYF
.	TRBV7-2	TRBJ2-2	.	TGTGCCAGCAGCCCTGGACAGAACACCGGGGAGCTGTTTTTT	CASSPGQNTGELFF
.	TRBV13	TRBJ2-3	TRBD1	TGTGCCAGCAGCTTGACAACCGGGGACAGCCCTACGCTACAGTATTTT	CASSLTTGDSPTLQYF
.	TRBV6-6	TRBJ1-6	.	TGTGCCAGCACCTTGGTGGCGGAGAATTCACCCCTCCACTTT	CASTLVAENSPLHF
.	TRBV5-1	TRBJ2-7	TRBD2	TGCGCCAGCAGCAAGGGACTAGCAACCTACGAGCAGTACTTC	CASSKGLATYEQYF
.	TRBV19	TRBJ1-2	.	TGTGCCAGTAGTATCTTATCTGGGAGCGGCTACACCTTC	CASSILSGSGYTF
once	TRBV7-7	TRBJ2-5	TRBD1	TGTGCTAGCAGCTCCTCCGGGACAGGGGGCTGGGAGACCCAGTACTTC	CASSSSGTGGWETQYF
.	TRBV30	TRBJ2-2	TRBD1	TGTGCCTGGAGTACTCCAGCGGGACAGGGATTCGGGGAGCTGTTTTTT	CAWSTPAGQGFGELFF
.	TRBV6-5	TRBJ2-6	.	TGTGCCAGCAGAGAACAGGACTCTGGGGCCAACGTCCTGACTTTC	CASREQDSGANVLTF
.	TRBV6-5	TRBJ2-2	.	TGTGCCAGCAGTTCCGGAAGCGGGGAGCTGTTTTTT	CASSSGSGELFF
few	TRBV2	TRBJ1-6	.	TGTGCCAGCAGTGGACGATCACCCCTCCACTTT	CASSGRSPLHF
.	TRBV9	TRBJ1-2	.	TGTGCCAGCAGCGTAGAACTTGGACAGAACTATGGCTACACCTTC	CASSVELGQNYGYTF
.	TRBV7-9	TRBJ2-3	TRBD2	TGTGCCAGCAGCACGGGACTAGCGGGGCGGGGTACAGATACGCAGTATTTT	CASSTGLAGRGTDTQYF
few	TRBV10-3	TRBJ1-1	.	TGTGCCATCAGTGAGGCAGGGGTGACTGAAGCTTTCTTT	CAISEAGVTEAFF
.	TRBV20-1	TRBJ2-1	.	TGCAGTGCTACCGACAACAATGAGCAGTTCTTC	CSATDNNEQFF
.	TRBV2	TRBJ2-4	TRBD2	TGTGCCAGCAGTGAGCGGCTACTGACTAGCGGGGGTCGAGCCAAAAACATTCAGTACTTC	CASSERLLTSGGRAKNIQYF
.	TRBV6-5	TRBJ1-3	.	TGTGCCAGCAGTTACTCCCAACAGGTCTCTGGAAACACCATATATTTT	CASSYSQQVSGNTIYF
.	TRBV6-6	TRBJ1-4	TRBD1	TGTGCCAGCAGTTCTCAGACAGGGCTGGCTAATGAAAAACTGTTTTTT	CASSSQTGLANEKLFF
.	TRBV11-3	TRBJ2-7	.	TGTGCCAGCAGCCCCGGGACCTCCTACGAGCAGTACTTC	CASSPGTSYEQYF
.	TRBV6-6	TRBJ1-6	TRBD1	TGTGCCAGCACATCCGGGACAGGGCCCTATAATTCACCCCTCCACTTT	CASTSGTGPYNSPLHF
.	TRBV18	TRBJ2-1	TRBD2	TGTGCCAGCTCACCACTAGCGGGAGTGCTCGGTGAGCAGTTCTTC	CASSPLAGVLGEQFF
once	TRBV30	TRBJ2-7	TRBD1	TGTGCCTGCCATCCCGGGACAGGGGGCTACGAGCAGTACTTC	CACHPGTGGYEQYF
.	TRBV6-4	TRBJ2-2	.	TGTGCCAGCAGTGCTCAGGAGAACACCGGGGAGCTGTTTTTT	CASSAQENTGELFF
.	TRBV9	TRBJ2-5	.	TGTGCCAGCAGCGCCCGGGCTAGCCATAGGGGAGAGACCCAGTACTTC	CASSARASHRGETQYF
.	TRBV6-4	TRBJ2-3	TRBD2	TGTGCCAGCAGTAGCGGGGGGGCCGATACGCAGTATTTT	CASSSGGADTQYF